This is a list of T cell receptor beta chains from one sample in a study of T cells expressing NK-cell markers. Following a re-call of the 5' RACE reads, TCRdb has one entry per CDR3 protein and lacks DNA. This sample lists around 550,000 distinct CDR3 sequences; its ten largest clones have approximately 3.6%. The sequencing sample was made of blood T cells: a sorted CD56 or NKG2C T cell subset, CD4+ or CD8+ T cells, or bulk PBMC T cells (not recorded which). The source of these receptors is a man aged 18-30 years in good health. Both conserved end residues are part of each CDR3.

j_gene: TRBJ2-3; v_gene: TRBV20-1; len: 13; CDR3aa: CSASVYGTDTQYF
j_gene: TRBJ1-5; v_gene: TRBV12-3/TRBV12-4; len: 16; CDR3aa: CASSTSRGGTLGPQHF
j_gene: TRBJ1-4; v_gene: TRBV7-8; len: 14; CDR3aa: CASSPRPTNEKLFF
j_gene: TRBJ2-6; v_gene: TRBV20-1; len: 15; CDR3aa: CSAHNFYSGANVLTF
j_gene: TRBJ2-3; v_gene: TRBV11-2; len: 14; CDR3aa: CASSFRLRTDTQYF
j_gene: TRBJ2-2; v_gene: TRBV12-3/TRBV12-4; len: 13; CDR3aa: CASSLFDTGELFF
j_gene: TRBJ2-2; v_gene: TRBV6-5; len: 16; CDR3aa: CASSLTQATNTGELFF
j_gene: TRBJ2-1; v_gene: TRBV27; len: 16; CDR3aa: CASSLKGQGPYNEQFF
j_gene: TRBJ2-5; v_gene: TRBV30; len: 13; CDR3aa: CAWRGLAGETQYF
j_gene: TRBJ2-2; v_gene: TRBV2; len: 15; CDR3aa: CASHTGGTNTGELFF
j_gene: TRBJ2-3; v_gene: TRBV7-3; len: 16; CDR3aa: CASSYGGGRDGDTQYF
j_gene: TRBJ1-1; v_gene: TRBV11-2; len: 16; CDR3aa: CASRFRRFETNTEAFF
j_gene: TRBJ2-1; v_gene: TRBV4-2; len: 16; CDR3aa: CASSQDLGRGYNEQFF
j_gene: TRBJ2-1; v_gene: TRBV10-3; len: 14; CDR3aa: CAISGTSSYNEQFF
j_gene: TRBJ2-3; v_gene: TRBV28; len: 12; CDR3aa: CASTTGPYTQYF
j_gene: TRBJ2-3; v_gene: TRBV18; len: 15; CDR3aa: CASSVGLAETDTQYF
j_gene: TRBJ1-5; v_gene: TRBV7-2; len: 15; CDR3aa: CASSPLMGSNQPQHF
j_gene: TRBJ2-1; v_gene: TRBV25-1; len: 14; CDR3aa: CASKGGGLYNEQFF
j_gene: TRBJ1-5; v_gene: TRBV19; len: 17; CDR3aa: CASSLMTNREDNQPQHF
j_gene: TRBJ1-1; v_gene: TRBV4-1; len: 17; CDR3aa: CASSQGRQGLRNTEAFF
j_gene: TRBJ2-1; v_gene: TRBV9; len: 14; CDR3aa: CASSVVGHRDEQFF
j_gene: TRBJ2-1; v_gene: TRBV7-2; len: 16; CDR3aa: CASSLGFRLHYNEQFF
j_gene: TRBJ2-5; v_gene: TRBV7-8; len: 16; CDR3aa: CASSFSTRVQEETQYF
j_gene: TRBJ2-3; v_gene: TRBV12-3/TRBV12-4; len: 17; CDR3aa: CASTRSAGLPTVDTQYF
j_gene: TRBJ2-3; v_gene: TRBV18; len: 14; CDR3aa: CASSPQKITDTQYF
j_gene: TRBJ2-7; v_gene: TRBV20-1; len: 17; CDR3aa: CSARGSSLAGPTYEQYF
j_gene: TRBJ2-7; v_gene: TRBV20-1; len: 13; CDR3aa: CSARDVSSYEQYF
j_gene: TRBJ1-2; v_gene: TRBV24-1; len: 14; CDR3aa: CATPRQGPGYGYTF
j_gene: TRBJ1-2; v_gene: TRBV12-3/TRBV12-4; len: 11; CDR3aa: CASSLEGHSHF
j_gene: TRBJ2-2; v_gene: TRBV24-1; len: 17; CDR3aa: CATSDPPGQGNTGELFF
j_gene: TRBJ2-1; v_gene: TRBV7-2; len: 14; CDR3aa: CASAGGSTSPPQFF
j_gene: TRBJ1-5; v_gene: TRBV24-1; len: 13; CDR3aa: CATRRDSRQPQHF
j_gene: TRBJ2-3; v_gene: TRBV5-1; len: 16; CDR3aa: CASSPWGAGAPDTQYF
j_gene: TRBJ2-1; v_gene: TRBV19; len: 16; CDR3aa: CASSPTTSGGYNEQFF
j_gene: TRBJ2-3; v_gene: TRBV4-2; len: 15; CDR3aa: CASSPLGREPDTQYF
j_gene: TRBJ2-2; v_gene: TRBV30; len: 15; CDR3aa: CAWSTGQGPTGELFF